This T cell receptor beta chain was sequenced during a study of CD8+ T cells in alopecia areata. The authors extracted RNA and reverse transcribed it into cDNA as the sequencing template. Assay: immunoSEQ multiplex PCR; the TCRdb copy retains only in-frame clones and omits some. The data contain 150,000 to 200,000 clones, roughly 60% of them singletons. Treatment of the sample: oral pan-JAK inhibitor, 5-10 mg twice daily. This clonotype originated in a human donor with alopecia areata. Sequenced here: CD4+ T cells sorted from blood, sampled around week 49, from a patient treated with tofacitinib.

CDR3 nucleotide sequence: TGTGCCAGCAGCACCAGGGGTAGCGAGCAGTTCTTC. Amino acids: CASSTRGSEQFF. The chain couples TRBV5-4 to TRBJ2-1; maybe TRBD1 (6 bases). The CDR3 has 12 residues. Trimming cost V 4 bases and J 10 bases, with 12 bases left between them. Germline V gene data show CDR1 as SGHNT and CDR2 as YYREEE (reference sequence).